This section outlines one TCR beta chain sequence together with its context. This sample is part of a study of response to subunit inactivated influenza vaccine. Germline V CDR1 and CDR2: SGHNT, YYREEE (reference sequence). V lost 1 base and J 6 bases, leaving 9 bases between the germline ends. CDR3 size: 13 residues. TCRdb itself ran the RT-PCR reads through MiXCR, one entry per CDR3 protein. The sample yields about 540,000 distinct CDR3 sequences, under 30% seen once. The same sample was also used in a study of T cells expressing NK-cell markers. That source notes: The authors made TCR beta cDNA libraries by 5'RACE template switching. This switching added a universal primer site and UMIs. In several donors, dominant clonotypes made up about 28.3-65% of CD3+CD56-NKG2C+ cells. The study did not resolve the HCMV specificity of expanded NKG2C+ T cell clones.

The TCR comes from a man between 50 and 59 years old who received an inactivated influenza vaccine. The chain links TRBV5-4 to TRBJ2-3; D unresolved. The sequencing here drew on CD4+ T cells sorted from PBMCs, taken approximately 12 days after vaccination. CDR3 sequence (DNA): TGTGCCAGCAGCTTGCCAAGGTTGGATACGCAGTATTTT. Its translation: CASSLPRLDTQYF.